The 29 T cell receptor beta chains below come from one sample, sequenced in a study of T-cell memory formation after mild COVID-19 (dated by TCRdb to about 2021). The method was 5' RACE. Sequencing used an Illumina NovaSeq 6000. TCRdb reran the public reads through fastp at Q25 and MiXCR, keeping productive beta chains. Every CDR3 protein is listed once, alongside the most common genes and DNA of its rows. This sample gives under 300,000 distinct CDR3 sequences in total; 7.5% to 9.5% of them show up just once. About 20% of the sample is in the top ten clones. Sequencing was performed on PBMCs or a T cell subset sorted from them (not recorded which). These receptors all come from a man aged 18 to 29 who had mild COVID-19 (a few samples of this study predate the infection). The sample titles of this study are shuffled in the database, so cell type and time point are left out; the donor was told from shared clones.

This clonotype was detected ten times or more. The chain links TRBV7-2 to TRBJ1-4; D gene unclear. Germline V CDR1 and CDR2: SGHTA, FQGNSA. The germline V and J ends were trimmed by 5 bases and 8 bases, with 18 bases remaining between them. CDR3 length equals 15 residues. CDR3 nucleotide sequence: TGTGCCAGCAGCCCGTTACACCTCCGAGGGGAAAAACTGTTTTTT. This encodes CASSPLHLRGEKLFF.

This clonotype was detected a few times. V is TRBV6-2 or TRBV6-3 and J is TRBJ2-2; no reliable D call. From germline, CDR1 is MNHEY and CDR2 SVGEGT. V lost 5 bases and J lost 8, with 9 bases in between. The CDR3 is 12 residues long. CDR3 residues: CASSTPWGELFF. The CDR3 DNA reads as TGTGCCAGCAGTACTCCCTGGGGGGAGCTGTTTTTT.

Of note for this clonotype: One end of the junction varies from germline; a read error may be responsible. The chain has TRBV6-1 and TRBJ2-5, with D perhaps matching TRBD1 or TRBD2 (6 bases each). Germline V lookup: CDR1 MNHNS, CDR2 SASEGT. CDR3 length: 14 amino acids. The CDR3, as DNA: TGTGCCAGCAGAGAAGGACGGGGGCCTGGGACCCAGTACTTC. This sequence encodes CASREGRGPGTQYF.

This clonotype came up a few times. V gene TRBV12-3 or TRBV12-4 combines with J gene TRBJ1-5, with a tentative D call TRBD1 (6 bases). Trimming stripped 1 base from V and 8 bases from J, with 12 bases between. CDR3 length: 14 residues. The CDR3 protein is CASSLEGGNKPQHF. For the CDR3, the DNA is TGTGCCAGCAGTTTAGAAGGGGGGAACAAGCCCCAGCATTTT.

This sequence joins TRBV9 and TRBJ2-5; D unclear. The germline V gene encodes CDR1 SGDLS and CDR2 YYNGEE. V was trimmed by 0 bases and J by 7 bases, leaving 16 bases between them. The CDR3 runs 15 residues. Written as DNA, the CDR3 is TGTGCCAGCAGCGTAGGAGTTGCGGCCCTCGGGACCCAGTACTTC. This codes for CASSVGVAALGTQYF.

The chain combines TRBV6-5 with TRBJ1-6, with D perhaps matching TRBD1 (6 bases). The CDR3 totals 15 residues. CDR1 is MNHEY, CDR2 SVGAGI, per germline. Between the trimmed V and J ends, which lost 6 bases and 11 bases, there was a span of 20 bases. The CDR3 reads CASRLSGAGNTPLHF. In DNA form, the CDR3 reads TGTGCCAGCAGATTATCGGGGGCAGGGAATACACCCCTCCACTTT.

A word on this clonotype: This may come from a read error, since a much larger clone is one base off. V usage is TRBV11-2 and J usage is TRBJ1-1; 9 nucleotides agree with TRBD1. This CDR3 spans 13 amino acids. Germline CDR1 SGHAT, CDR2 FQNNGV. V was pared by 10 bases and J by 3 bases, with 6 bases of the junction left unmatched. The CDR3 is CAISWTGDTEAFF. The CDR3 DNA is TGTGCCATCAGTTGGACAGGGGACACTGAAGCTTTCTTT.

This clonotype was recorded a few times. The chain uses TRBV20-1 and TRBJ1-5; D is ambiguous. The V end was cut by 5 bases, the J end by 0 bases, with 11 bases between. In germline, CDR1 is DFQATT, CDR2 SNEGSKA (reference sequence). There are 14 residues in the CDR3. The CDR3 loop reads CSADPSHSNQPQHF. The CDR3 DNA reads TGCAGTGCTGACCCGTCACATAGCAATCAGCCCCAGCATTTT.

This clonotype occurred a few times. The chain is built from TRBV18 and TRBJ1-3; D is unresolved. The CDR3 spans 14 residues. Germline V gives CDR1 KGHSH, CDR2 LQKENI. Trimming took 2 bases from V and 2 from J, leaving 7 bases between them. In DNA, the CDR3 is TGTGCCAGCTCACCAGCGGCAGCTGGAAACACCATATATTTT. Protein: CASSPAAAGNTIYF.

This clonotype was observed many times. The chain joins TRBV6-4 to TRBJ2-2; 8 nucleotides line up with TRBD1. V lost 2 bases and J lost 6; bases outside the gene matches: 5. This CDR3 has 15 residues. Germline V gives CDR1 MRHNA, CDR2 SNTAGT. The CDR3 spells CASSDGRGHSGELFF. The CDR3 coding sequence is TGTGCCAGCAGTGACGGCAGGGGGCATTCCGGGGAGCTGTTTTTT.

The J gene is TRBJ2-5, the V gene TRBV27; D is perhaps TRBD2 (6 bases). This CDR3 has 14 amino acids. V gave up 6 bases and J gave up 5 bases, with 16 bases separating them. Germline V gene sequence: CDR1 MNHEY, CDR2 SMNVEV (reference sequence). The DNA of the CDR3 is TGTGCCAGCAGCGTTGGAGGGGTTGCGGAGACCCAGTACTTC. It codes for CASSVGGVAETQYF.

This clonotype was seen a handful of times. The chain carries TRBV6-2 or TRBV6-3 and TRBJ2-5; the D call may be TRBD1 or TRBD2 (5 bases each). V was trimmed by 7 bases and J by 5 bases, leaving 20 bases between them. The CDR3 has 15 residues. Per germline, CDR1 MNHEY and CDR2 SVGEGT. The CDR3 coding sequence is TGTGCCAGCACATCCCTCCGGGACCTGGCGGAGACCCAGTACTTC. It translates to CASTSLRDLAETQYF.

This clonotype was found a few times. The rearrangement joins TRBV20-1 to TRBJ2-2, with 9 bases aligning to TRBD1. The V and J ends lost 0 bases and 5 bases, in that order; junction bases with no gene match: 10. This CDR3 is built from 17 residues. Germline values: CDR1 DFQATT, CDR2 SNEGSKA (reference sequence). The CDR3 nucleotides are TGCAGTGCTAGAGACCGAGAACAGGGGGCGCGGACCGGGGAGCTGTTTTTT. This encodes CSARDREQGARTGELFF.

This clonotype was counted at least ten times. The CDR3 reads CASSLEGLENEQFF. CDR3 bases: TGTGCCAGCAGCTTAGAGGGACTAGAGAATGAGCAGTTCTTC. The rearrangement joins TRBV7-9 to TRBJ2-1; TRBD2 agrees at 8 bases. CDR1 and CDR2 from the germline V gene are SEHNR and FQNEAQ (reference sequence). The CDR3 runs to 14 residues. Germline trimming cut 1 base from V and 7 bases from J; bases unmatched to any gene: 3.

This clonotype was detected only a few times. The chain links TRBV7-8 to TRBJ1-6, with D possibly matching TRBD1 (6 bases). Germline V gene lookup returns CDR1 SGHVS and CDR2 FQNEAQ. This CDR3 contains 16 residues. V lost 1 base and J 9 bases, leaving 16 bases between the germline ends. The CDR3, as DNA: TGTGCCAGCAGCTTAGATTGGGGGGCAGCCCGTTCACCCCTCCACTTT. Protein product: CASSLDWGAARSPLHF. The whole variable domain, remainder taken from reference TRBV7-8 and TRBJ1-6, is GAGVSQSPRYKVAKRGQDVALRCDPISGHVSLFWYQQALGQGPEFLTYFQNEAQLDKSGLPSDRFFAERPEGSVSTLKIQRTQQEDSAVYLCASSLDWGAARSPLHFGNGTRLTVT.

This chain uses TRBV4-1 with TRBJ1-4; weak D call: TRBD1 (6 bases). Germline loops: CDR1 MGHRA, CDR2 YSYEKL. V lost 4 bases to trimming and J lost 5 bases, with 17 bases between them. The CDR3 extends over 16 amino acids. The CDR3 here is CASSRLLTGRNEKLFF. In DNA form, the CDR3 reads TGCGCCAGCAGCCGACTACTCACAGGGCGAAATGAAAAACTGTTTTTT.

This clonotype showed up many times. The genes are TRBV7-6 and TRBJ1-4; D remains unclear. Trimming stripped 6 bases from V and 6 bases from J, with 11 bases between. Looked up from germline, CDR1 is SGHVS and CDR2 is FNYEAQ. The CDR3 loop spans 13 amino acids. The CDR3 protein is CASSLSPYEKLFF. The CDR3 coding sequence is TGTGCCAGCAGTTTATCCCCGTATGAAAAACTGTTTTTT.

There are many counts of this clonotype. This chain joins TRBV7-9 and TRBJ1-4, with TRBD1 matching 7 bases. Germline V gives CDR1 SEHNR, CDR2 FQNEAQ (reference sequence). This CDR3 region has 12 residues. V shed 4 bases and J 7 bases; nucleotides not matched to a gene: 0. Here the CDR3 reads CASSWTGEKLFF. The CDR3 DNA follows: TGTGCCAGCAGCTGGACAGGTGAAAAACTGTTTTTT.

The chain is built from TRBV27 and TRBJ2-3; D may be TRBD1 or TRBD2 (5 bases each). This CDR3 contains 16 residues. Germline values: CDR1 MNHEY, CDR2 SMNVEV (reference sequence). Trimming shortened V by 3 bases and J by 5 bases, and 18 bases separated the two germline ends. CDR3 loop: CASSFPTGTRVDTQYF. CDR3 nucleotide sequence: TGTGCCAGCAGTTTCCCCACAGGAACTAGGGTAGATACGCAGTATTTT.

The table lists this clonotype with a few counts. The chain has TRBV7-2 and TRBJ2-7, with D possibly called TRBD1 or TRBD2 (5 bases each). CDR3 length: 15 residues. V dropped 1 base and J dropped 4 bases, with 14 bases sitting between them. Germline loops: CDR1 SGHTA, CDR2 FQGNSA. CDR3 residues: CASSLGPGPGYEQYV. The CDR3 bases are TGTGCCAGCAGCTTAGGTCCGGGACCGGGATACGAGCAGTACGTC.

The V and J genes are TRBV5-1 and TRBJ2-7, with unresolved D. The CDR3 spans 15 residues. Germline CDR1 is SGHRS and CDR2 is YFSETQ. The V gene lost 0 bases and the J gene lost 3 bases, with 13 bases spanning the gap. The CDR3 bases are TGCGCCAGCAGCTTGGCAGTCTTGGCCCGCTACGAGCAGTACTTC. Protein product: CASSLAVLARYEQYF.

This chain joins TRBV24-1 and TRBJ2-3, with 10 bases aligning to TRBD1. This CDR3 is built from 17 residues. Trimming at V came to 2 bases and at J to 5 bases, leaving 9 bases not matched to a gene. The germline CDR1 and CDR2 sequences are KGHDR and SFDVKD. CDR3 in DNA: TGTGCCACCAGTGATTCACGGGACAGGGGTTTAAGAGATACGCAGTATTTT. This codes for CATSDSRDRGLRDTQYF.

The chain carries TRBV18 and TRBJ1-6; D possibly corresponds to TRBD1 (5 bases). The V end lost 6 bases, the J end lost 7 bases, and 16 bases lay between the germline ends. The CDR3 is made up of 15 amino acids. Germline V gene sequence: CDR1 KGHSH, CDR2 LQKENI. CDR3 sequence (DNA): TGTGCCAGCTCTCTAAGCGTGGGGGAAAATTCACCCCTCCACTTT. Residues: CASSLSVGENSPLHF.

In DNA, the CDR3 is TGTGCCAGCAGCGTGGGCCCCGAGAGGAACGAGCAGTACTTC. Protein sequence: CASSVGPERNEQYF. The chain links TRBV6-5 to TRBJ2-7; D is unresolved. Germline V gene data show CDR1 as MNHEY and CDR2 as SVGAGI. The germline V and J ends were trimmed by 6 bases and 5 bases, with 17 bases remaining between them. The CDR3 length is 14 residues.

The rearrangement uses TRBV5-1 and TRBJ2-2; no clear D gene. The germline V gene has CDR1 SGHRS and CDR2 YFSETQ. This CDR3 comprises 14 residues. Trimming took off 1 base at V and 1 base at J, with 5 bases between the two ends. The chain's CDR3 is CASSLLRNTGELFF. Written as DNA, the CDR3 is TGCGCCAGCAGCTTGTTACGGAACACCGGGGAGCTGTTTTTT.

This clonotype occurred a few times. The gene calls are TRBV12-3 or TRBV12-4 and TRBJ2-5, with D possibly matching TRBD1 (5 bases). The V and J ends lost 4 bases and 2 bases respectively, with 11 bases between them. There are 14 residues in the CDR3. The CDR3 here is CASSSRQTQETQYF. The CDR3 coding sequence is TGTGCCAGCAGTTCCCGACAGACACAAGAGACCCAGTACTTC.

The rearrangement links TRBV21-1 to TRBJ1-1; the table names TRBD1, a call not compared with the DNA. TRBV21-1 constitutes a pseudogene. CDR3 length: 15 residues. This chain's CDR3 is CASSAQQEVNTEAFF. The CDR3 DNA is TGTGCCAGCAGCGCTCAACAGGAGGTGAACACTGAAGCTTTCTTT.

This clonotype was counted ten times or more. CDR3 nucleotides: TGTGCCAGCAGCCCATCATGGGGGGCGTATTCACCCCTCCACTTT. Translating gives CASSPSWGAYSPLHF. The V gene is TRBV7-9, the J gene TRBJ1-6, with a tentative D call TRBD1 (6 bases). V was shortened by 5 bases and J by 8 bases, with 16 bases between the two germline ends. Germline CDR1 SEHNR, CDR2 FQNEAQ (reference sequence). The CDR3 has 15 residues. The full variable domain, its missing parts supplied by reference TRBV7-9 and TRBJ1-6, is DTGVSQNPRHKITKRGQNVTFRCDPISEHNRLYWYRQTLGQGPEFLTYFQNEAQLEKSRLLSDRFSAERPKGSFSTLEIQRTEQGDSAMYLCASSPSWGAYSPLHFGNGTRLTVT.

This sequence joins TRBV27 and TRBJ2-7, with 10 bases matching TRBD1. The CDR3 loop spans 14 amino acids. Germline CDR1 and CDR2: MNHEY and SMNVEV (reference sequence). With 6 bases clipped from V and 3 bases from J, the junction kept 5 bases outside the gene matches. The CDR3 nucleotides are TGTGCCAGCAGCGCCCGGGACAGGGGCTACGAGCAGTACTTC. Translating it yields CASSARDRGYEQYF.